This T cell receptor (beta chain) was recovered during a study of blood T cell repertoires in COVID-19. Study-level information: Sources were T cells, B-cell-depleted T cells, or PBMCs; the material itself was cDNA or gDNA.

Only in-frame clones appear in the TCRdb table, and some are missing; sequencing was by immunoSEQ multiplex PCR. The sample consists of 200,000 or so clones, roughly four fifths of them appearing once. Germline V gives CDR1 MNHEY, CDR2 SVGAGI. This CDR3 contains 14 residues. The V segment lost 6 bases and the J segment 5 bases; nucleotides outside the gene matches: 8. J is TRBJ1-1 and V is TRBV6-5; 8 nucleotides match TRBD1. The origin of this receptor is a woman older than 75 with COVID-19, enrolled during active disease. Sequenced: peripheral blood. As DNA, the CDR3 is TGTGCCAGCAGGGACAGGGCTGGGAAGACTGAAGCTTTCTTT. Its translation is CASRDRAGKTEAFF.